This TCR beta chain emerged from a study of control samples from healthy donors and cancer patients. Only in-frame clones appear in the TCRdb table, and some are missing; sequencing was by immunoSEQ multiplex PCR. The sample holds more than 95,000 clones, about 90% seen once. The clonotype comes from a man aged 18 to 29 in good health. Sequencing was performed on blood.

The CDR3 coding sequence is TGTGCCAGCAGGACCCCACAGGGAGTGGCTGAAGCTTTCTTT. This encodes CASRTPQGVAEAFF. The gene calls are TRBV6-5 and TRBJ1-1; tentative D call: TRBD1 (6 bases). The CDR3 extends over 14 amino acids. Germline CDR1 is MNHEY and CDR2 is SVGAGI. Between the trimmed V and J ends, which lost 6 bases and 6 bases, there was a span of 17 bases.